The sequence of this T cell receptor beta chain was determined in a study of cytomegalovirus exposure and HLA in healthy donors. Broader study findings: Specific recognition of CMV antigens was confirmed in vitro for a few chains (all CMV-associated). Reported performance of the classifier showed diagnosis of cytomegalovirus status with high specificity and sensitivity.

The ends lost 3 bases at V and 8 bases at J; junction bases unmatched: 11. The germline gives CDR1 KGHSH, CDR2 LQKENI. The CDR3 has 16 amino acids. Points on this clone: The antigen is unknown.

The primer mix had 60 Vbeta and 13 Jbeta primers. Measured with immunoSEQ multiplex PCR; TCRdb has only the in-frame clones, and not every one. The sample yields about 170,000 clones, about 82% seen once. The specimen was PBMCs. The chain uses TRBV18 and TRBJ2-1; 9 bases agree with TRBD2. This receptor was identified in a female donor in good health and CMV-seronegative. DNA of the CDR3: TGTGCCAGCTCACCTGTAAGCGGGAGGTGGGTAGATGAGCAGTTCTTC. Residues: CASSPVSGRWVDEQFF.